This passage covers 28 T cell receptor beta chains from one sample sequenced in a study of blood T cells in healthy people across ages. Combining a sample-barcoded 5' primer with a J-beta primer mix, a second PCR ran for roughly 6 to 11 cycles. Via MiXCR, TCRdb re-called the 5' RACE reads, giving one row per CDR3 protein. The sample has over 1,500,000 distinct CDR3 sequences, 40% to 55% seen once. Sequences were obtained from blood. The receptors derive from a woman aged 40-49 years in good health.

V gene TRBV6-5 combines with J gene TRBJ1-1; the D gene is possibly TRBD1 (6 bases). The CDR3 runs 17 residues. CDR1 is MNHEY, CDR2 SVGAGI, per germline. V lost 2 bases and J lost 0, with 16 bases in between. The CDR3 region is CASSYEGGRLMNTEAFF. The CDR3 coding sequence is TGTGCCAGCAGTTACGAGGGGGGGAGGCTGATGAACACTGAAGCTTTCTTT.

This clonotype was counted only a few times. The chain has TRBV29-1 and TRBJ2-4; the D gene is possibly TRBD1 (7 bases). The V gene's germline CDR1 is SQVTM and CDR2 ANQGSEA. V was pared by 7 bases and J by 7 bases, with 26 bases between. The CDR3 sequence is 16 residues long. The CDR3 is CSAGDSRVLSQNIQYF. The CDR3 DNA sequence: TGCAGCGCGGGGGACAGCCGTGTCCTTAGCCAGAACATTCAGTACTTC.

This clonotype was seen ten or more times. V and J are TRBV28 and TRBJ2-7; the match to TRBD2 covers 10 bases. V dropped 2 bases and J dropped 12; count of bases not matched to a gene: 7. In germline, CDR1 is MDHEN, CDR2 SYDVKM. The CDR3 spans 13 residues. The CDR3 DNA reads TGTGCCAGCAGTTTAATAGCGGGGGGCCAAACGTACTTC. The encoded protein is CASSLIAGGQTYF.

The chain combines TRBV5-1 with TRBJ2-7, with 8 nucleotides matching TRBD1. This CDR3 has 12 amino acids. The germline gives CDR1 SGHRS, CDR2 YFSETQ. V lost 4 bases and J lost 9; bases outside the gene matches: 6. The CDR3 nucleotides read TGCGCCAGCAGCATACAGGGGGAACGGCAGTACTTC. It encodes CASSIQGERQYF.

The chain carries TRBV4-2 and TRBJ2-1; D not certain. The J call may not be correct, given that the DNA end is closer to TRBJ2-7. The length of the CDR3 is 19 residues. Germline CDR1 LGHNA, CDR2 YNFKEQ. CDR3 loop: CASSQVPVSVASSYNEQYF. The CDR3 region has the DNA TGTGCCAGCAGCCAAGTTCCTGTTTCTGTGGCCAGCTCCTACAATGAGCAGTACTTC.

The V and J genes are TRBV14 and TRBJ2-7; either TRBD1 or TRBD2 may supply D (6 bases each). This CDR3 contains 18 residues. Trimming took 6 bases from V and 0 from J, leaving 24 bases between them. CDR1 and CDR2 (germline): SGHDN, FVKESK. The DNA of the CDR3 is TGTGCCAGCAGGGTTATAAGGGGGGTACTGTCCTTCTCCTACGAGCAGTACTTC. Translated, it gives CASRVIRGVLSFSYEQYF. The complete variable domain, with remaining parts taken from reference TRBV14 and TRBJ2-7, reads EAGVTQFPSHSVIEKGQTVTLRCDPISGHDNLYWYRRVMGKEIKFLLHFVKESKQDESGMPNNRFLAERTGGTYSTLKVQPAELEDSGVYFCASRVIRGVLSFSYEQYFGPGTRLTVT.

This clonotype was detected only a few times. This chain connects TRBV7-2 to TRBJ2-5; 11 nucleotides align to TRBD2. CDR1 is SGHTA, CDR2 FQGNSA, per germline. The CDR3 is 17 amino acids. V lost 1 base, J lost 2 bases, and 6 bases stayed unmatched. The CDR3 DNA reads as TGTGCCAGCAGCTTAGGAGGGGCTAGCGGGGGGCAAGAGACCCAGTACTTC. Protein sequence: CASSLGGASGGQETQYF.

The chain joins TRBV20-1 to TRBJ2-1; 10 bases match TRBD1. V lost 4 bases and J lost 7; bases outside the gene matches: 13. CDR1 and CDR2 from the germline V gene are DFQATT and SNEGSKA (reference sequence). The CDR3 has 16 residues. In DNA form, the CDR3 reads TGCAGTGCTACCAGACCGACAGGGGGCTATGGTAATGAGCAGTTCTTC. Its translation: CSATRPTGGYGNEQFF.

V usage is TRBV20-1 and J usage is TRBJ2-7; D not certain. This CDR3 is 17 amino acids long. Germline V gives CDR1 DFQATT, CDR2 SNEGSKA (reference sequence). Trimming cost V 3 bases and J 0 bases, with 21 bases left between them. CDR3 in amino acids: CSARGGSRPLHSYEQYF. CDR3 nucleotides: TGCAGTGCTAGGGGCGGAAGTCGACCTCTCCACTCCTACGAGCAGTACTTC.

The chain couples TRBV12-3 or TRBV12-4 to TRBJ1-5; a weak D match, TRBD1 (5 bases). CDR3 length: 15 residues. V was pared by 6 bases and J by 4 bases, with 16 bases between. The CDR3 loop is CASSRTGTENQPQHF. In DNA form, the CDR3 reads TGTGCCAGCAGCCGGACCGGGACGGAGAATCAGCCCCAGCATTTT.

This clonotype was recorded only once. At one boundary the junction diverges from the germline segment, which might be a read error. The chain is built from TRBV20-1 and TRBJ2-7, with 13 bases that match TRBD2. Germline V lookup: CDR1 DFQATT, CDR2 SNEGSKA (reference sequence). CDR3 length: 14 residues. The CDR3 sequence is CSARLAGGSYKQYF. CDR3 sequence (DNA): TGCAGTGCAAGACTAGCGGGGGGCTCCTACAAGCAGTACTTC.

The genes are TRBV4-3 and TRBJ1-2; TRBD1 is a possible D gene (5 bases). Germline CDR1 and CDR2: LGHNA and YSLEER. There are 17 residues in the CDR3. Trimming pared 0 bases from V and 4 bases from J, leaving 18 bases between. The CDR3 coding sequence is TGCGCCAGCAGCCAAGATATGGGCAGGGATTTTGGCTATGGCTACACCTTC. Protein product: CASSQDMGRDFGYGYTF.

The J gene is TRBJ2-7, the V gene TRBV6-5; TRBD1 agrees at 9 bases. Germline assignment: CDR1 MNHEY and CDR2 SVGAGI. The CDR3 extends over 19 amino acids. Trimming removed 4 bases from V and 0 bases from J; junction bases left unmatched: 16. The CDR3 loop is CASSWKPPGTGSNSYEQYF. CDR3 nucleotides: TGTGCCAGCAGTTGGAAGCCTCCCGGGACAGGGTCAAACTCCTACGAGCAGTACTTC.

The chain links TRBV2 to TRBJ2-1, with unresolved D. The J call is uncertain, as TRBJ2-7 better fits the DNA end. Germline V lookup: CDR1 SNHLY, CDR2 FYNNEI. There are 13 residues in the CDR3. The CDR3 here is CASSDPAYNEQYF. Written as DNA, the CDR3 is TGTGCCAGCAGTGATCCGGCCTACAATGAGCAGTACTTC.

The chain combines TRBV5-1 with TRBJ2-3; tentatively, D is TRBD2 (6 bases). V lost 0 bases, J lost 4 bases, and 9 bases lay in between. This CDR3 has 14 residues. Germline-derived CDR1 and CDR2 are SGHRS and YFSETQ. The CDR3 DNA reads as TGCGCCAGCAGCTTGGCTAGCGCTTCAGATACGCAGTATTTT. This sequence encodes CASSLASASDTQYF. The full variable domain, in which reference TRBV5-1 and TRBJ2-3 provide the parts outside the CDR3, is KAGVTQTPRYLIKTRGQQVTLSCSPISGHRSVSWYQQTPGQGLQFLFEYFSETQRNKGNFPGRFSGRQFSNSRSEMNVSTLELGDSALYLCASSLASASDTQYFGPGTRLTVL.

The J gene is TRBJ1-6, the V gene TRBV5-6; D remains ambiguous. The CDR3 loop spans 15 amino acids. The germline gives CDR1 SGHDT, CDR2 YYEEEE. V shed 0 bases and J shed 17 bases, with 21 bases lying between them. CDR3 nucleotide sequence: TGTGCCAGCAGCTTGGACCAGGACGGCAGTCCCTCTATCCACTTT. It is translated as CASSLDQDGSPSIHF.

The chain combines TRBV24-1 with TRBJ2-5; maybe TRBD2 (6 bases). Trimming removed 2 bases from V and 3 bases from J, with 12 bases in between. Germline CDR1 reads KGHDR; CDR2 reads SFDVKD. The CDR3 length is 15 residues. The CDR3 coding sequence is TGTGCCACCAGTGATTCCCGGAGGGGCGAAGAGACCCAGTACTTC. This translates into CATSDSRRGEETQYF.

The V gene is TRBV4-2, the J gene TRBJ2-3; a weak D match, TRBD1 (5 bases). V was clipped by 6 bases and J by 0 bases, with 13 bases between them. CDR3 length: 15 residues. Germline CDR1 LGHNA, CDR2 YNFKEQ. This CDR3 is CASSRDKGSTDTQYF. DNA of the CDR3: TGTGCCAGCAGTCGTGACAAGGGGAGCACAGATACGCAGTATTTT.

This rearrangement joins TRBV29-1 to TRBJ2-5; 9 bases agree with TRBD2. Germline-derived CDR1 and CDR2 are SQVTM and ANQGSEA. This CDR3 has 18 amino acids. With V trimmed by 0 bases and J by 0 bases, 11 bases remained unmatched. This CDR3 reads CSVEDLETKRGDQETQYF. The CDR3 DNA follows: TGCAGCGTTGAAGATCTTGAAACCAAGCGGGGGGACCAAGAGACCCAGTACTTC.

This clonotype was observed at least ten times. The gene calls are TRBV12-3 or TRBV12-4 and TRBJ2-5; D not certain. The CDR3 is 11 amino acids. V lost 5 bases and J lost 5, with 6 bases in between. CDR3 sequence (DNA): TGTGCCAGCAGTATTGGGGAGACCCAGTACTTC. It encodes CASSIGETQYF.

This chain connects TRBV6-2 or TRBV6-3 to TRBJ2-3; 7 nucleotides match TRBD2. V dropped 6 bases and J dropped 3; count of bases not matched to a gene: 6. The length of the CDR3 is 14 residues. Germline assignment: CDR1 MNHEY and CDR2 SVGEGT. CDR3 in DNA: TGTGCCAGCAGGTTGGAGCGGGGTACAGATACGCAGTATTTT. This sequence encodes CASRLERGTDTQYF.

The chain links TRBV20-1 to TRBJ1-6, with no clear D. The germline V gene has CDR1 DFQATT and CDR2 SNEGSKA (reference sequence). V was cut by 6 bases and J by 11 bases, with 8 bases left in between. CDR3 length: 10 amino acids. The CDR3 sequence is CSAGEPPLHF. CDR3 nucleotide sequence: TGCAGTGCCGGCGAACCACCCCTCCACTTT.

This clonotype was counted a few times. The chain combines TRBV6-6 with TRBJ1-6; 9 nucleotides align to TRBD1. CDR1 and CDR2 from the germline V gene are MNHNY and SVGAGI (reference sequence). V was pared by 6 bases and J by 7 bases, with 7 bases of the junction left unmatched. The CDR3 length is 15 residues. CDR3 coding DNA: TGTGCCAGCAGACCCGCAGACAGGGGGAATTCACCCCTCCACTTT. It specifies CASRPADRGNSPLHF.

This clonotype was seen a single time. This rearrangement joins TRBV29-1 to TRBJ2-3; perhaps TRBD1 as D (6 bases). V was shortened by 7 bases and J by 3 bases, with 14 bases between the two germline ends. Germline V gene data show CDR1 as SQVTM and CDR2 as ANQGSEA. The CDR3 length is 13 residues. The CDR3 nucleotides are TGCAGCGCTCGACAGGCCTGGACAGATACGCAGTATTTT. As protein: CSARQAWTDTQYF.

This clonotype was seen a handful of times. This chain's CDR3 is CASSLTWGANVLTF. The CDR3 nucleotides read TGTGCCAGCAGCTTAACCTGGGGGGCCAACGTCCTGACTTTC. The gene calls are TRBV7-9 and TRBJ2-6, with D unresolved. There are 14 residues in the CDR3. Trimming removed 2 bases at V and 4 bases at J, with 6 bases between. Germline V CDR1 and CDR2: SEHNR, FQNEAQ (reference sequence).

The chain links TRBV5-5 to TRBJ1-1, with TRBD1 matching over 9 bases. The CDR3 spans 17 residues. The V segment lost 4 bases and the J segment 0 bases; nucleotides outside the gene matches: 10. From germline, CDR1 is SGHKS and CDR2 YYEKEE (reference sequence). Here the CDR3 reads CASSPSTGGGLNTEAFF. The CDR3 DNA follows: TGTGCCAGCAGCCCCTCGACAGGGGGAGGGTTGAACACTGAAGCTTTCTTT.

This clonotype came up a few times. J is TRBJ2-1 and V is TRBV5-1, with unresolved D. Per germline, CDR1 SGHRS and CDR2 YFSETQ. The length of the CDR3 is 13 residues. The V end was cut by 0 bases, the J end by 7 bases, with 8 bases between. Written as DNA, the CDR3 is TGCGCCAGCAGCTTGGCCATTGGAAATGAGCAGTTCTTC. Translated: CASSLAIGNEQFF.

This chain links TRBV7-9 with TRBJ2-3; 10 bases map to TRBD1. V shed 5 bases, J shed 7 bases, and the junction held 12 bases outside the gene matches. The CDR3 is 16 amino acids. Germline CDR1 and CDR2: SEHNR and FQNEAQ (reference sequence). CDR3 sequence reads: CASSTPGTGVVNTQYF. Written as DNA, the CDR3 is TGTGCCAGCAGCACCCCCGGGACAGGGGTGGTGAATACGCAGTATTTT.